This is a list of T cell receptor beta chains from one sample in a study of cytomegalovirus exposure and HLA in healthy donors. TCRdb's table, derived via immunoSEQ multiplex PCR, lists solely in-frame clones and lacks some. The sample yields under 75,000 clones, approximately 97% seen once. Sequencing was performed on PBMCs. The receptors stem from a woman aged 18-29 years in good health and CMV-seropositive. CDR3s include the opening cysteine and the closing phenylalanine or tryptophan. Each record gives: V gene, D gene, clone size, J gene, CDR3 protein, CDR3 DNA. D genes are given only for firm matches. Not every row has a clone size; where given, it reads once, few, many or a size class.

>TRBV6-1|TRBD2|NA|TRBJ2-1
CASSGRDYYNEQFF
TGTGCCAGCAGTGGGCGGGACTACTACAATGAGCAGTTCTTC
>TRBV28|NA|NA|TRBJ2-1
CASSLGGNEQFF
TGTGCCAGCAGTTTAGGAGGCAATGAGCAGTTCTTC
>TRBV29-1|TRBD2|NA|TRBJ2-1
CSAKGGGTSGYNEQFF
TGCAGCGCTAAAGGGGGTGGGACTAGCGGTTACAATGAGCAGTTCTTC
>TRBV13|NA|NA|TRBJ2-1
CASSPPQGGDEQFF
TGTGCCAGCAGCCCCCCCCAGGGGGGAGATGAGCAGTTCTTC
>TRBV12-5|NA|NA|TRBJ2-1
CASGIRGSNEQFF
TGTGCTAGTGGCATAAGGGGAAGCAATGAGCAGTTCTTC
>TRBV19|NA|NA|TRBJ2-1
CASRSLAHNEQFF
TGTGCCAGTAGGAGTCTAGCTCACAATGAGCAGTTCTTC
>TRBV4-1|TRBD1|NA|TRBJ1-2
CASSQITRGRNGYTF
TGCGCCAGCAGCCAAATCACTAGGGGGCGGAATGGCTACACCTTC
>TRBV28|TRBD1|NA|TRBJ1-2
CASNDRDGYGYTF
TGTGCCAGCAACGACAGGGACGGCTATGGCTACACCTTC
>TRBV27|TRBD2|NA|TRBJ2-3
CASSFSGRGLDTQYF
TGTGCCAGCAGTTTTAGCGGGAGAGGGTTAGATACGCAGTATTTT
>TRBV6-1|NA|NA|TRBJ1-1
CASIYTGPTEAFF
TGTGCCAGCATTTATACAGGACCCACTGAAGCTTTCTTT
>TRBV6-6|NA|NA|TRBJ2-7
CASSYAAEVSYEQYF
TGTGCCAGCAGTTATGCGGCGGAGGTCTCCTACGAGCAGTACTTC
>TRBV28|NA|NA|TRBJ1-3
CASSLRQVLSSGNTIYF
TGTGCCAGCAGTCTTCGACAGGTCCTGAGCTCTGGAAACACCATATATTTT
>TRBV19|NA|NA|TRBJ1-1
CASSMEQMNTEAFF
TGTGCCAGTAGTATGGAGCAGATGAACACTGAAGCTTTCTTT
>TRBV27|NA|NA|TRBJ2-5
CASRGFRVGGRETQYF
TGTGCCAGCAGGGGGTTTAGGGTCGGAGGGCGAGAGACCCAGTACTTC
>TRBV25-1|TRBD1|NA|TRBJ2-1
CASSDGTVYNEQFF
TGTGCCAGCAGTGACGGGACAGTCTACAATGAGCAGTTCTTC
>TRBV27|NA|NA|TRBJ1-1
CASSLNSGPTEAFF
TGTGCCAGCAGTTTAAACAGTGGTCCCACTGAAGCTTTCTTT
>TRBV2|NA|NA|TRBJ1-5
CASSPHSSNQPQHF
TGTGCCAGCAGTCCTCACAGTAGCAATCAGCCCCAGCATTTT
>TRBV7-3|TRBD1|NA|TRBJ2-2
CASSLDRASTGELFF
TGTGCCAGCAGTCTAGACAGGGCCAGCACCGGGGAGCTGTTTTTT
>TRBV6-6|NA|NA|TRBJ2-2
CASSYKQGGDTGELFF
TGTGCCAGCAGTTACAAACAGGGCGGCGACACCGGGGAGCTGTTTTTT
>TRBV6-5|TRBD1|NA|TRBJ1-1
CASSSDRGRFTEAFF
TGTGCCAGCAGTAGCGACAGGGGGCGGTTCACTGAAGCTTTCTTT
>TRBV5-4|NA|once|TRBJ1-2
CASSLPGLYGYTF
TGTGCCAGCAGCTTGCCAGGCCTCTATGGCTACACCTTC
>TRBV6-5|NA|few|TRBJ2-7
CASSYSNSGHSYEQYF
TGTGCCAGCAGTTACTCGAATAGCGGACACTCCTACGAGCAGTACTTC
>TRBV5-1|TRBD2|NA|TRBJ2-5
CASSGAWEGRLGETQYF
TGCGCCAGCAGCGGCGCCTGGGAGGGCCGGTTAGGAGAGACCCAGTACTTC
>TRBV6-5|NA|NA|TRBJ1-1
CASSYNSLNTEAFF
TGTGCCAGCAGTTACAACAGCTTGAACACTGAAGCTTTCTTT